This T cell receptor (beta chain) was observed in a study of cytomegalovirus exposure and HLA in healthy donors. With 4 bases removed from V and 8 bases from J, the gap between germline ends came to 13 bases. This CDR3 comprises 13 residues. Germline V gives CDR1 SGHRS, CDR2 YFSETQ. Broader study findings: A later analysis found TCR association rates differed by HLA locus, highest for DRB1 and lowest for HLA-C. The investigators catalogued 164 TCR beta chains as cytomegalovirus-associated.

Use of 60 Vbeta and 13 Jbeta primers characterized the PCR. The repertoire was sequenced with immunoSEQ multiplex PCR; TCRdb's copy has only in-frame clones and lacks some. Seen in this sample are 200,000 to 250,000 clones; the ten most common clones hold more than 0.95%. Points on this clone: The target antigen is unknown.

Sequenced material: PBMCs. The V and J genes are TRBV5-1 and TRBJ2-1; no clear D gene. The receptor's source is a girl aged 2-10 years in good health and CMV-seropositive. The CDR3 is CASSDSLGYEQFF. The CDR3 DNA follows: TGCGCCAGCAGCGATTCCCTAGGTTATGAGCAGTTCTTC.